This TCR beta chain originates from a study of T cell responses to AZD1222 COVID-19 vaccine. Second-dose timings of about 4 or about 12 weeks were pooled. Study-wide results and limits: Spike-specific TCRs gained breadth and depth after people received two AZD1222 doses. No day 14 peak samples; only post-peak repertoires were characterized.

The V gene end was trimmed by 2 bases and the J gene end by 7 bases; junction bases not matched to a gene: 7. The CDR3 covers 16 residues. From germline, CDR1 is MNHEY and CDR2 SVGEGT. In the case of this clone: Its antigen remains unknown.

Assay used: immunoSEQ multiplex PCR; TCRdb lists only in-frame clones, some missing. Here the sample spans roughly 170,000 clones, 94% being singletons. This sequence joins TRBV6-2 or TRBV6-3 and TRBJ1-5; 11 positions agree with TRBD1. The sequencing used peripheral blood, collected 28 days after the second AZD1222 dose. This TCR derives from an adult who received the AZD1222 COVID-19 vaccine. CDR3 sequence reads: CASSYLDRGLRQPQHF. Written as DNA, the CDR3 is TGTGCCAGCAGTTACCTGGACAGGGGGCTTAGACAGCCCCAGCATTTT.